A single TCR beta chain is shown here with its context. This clonotype was picked up many times. What this receptor recognizes is not known. No base-level quality is on record; no much larger clone is a single base apart. This sample stems from a study of T cells in Graves' hyperthyroidism and ophthalmopathy (dated by TCRdb to the late 2010s). Background for the entire study: Peripheral blood samples were taken at the time of initial diagnosis, prior to any treatment. To identify distinguishing TCR V-J signatures, a discovery cohort of 100 patients was used, comprising 40 to 45 with Graves' ophthalmopathy and some 60 with stable Graves' hyperthyroidism. Prospective prediction of ophthalmopathy was tested in an independent validation cohort of under 20 hyperthyroidism patients and 15 to 17 patients who later progressed to ophthalmopathy. The 100 or so discovery patients were randomly split 7:3 into training and test sets. The study also compared thyroid tissue and blood T-cell repertoires from about six Graves' hyperthyroidism patients. Once sampling was done, hyperthyroidism patients were given methimazole at a starting dose of 30 mg daily, whereas ophthalmopathy patients were given high-dose intravenous methylprednisolone. The paper reports TCR Vbeta CDR3 sequencing of some 140 peripheral blood samples: over 40 ophthalmopathy, fewer than 80 hyperthyroidism and approximately 17 progressor patients.

The germline V and J ends show losses of 7 bases and 8 bases respectively, and no gene match explains 8 bases of the junction. Its CDR3 holds 14 amino acids, cysteine through phenylalanine. The DNA shown is the 42-base CDR3, in frame from base 1. The germline V gene yields MNHNS for CDR1 and SASEGT for CDR2. Ophthalmopathy patients had moderately to severely active disease, with a Clinical Activity Score of 3 or more, a NOSPECS grade of 4 or more, and a disease duration of less than 3 months. Patients with uncontrolled infections, other autoimmune diseases, pregnancy or lactation were excluded. Diagnoses were based on clinical symptoms, serum thyroxine and TRAb, thyroid ultrasound and orbital computed tomography. PBMCs were isolated from 7.5 to 10 ml of fresh peripheral blood by Ficoll-Paque density gradient centrifugation. Total RNA was extracted with Trizol reagent, and quality was checked on an Agilent 2100 Bioanalyzer.

Broad study findings and their caveats: Ophthalmopathy was separated from stable hyperthyroidism by a 13 V-J signature model, with over 85% sensitivity and around 81% specificity obtained in cross-validation and 80%/75% obtained in testing. Most expanded thyroid clonotypes (frequency above 0.001) were also found in blood, which suggests that blood repertoires may mirror thyroid immune responses. No statistical method was used to fix the sample size in advance, and group allocation was not hidden from the investigators. In validation, the model predicted progression to ophthalmopathy a median of roughly 6.2 months before onset, with roughly 70% sensitivity and more than 72% specificity.

The TCR beta CDR3 regions were amplified from the RNA transcripts. For the first round of RT-PCR on the TCR CDR3, the HTBI primer set was used together with the Qiagen OneStep RT-PCR kit. A second multiplex PCR round built the libraries, followed by size selection and purification. Libraries were sequenced paired-end with 100 bp reads on an Illumina HiSeq2000. As for the original processing: SOAPnuke was used to process the raw data, removing reads that contained adapters or uncalled bases, had a mean Phred below 15, or lacked an exact match to the constant primer or identifier. COPE v1.2.5 was used to merge the high-quality paired reads, and each unique nucleotide sequence was defined as a clonotype. Clonotypes were aligned to IMGT TRBV, TRBD and TRBJ reference segments using MiTCR v1.1. Analysis was restricted to V-J combinations with a frequency above 0.0001, which covered roughly 99% of repertoires. The TCS score was defined as F50 (clonal expansion) divided by E x V (chaos), with BLOSUM62-based TCRdist calculated between CDR3 peptides within each V-J. Welch's t-statistics and random forest reduced around 510 V-J features to 10 to 15, which were used in a naive Bayes classifier (R e1071). Starting from the raw public reads, TCRdb applied fastp trimming at Q25, assembled clones with MiXCR and retained in-frame beta chains. Each record represents a unique CDR3 protein, reported with the most common genes and DNA among its rows. For this entry, the V and J calls and clone size follow TCRdb and not the study's own pipeline. This sample is represented by roughly 520,000 distinct CDR3 sequences; around a quarter of them were singletons. The top ten hold approximately 10% of the sample.

The rearrangement joined TRBV6-1 to TRBJ1-2; 12 central nucleotides agree with TRBD1. Sequenced: blood. The sequence derives from a woman in her twenties or thirties with Graves' ophthalmopathy. The sequence in DNA is TGTGCCAGCACCCAATCCGGGACAGGGGGCGGCTACACCTTC. This gives the protein CASTQSGTGGGYTF.